Below are 4 T cell receptor beta chains sequenced from a single sample in a study of Ad26.COV2.S vaccination and SARS-CoV-2 variants. Indicated treatment: around 19 received Ad26.COV2.S at low or high dose, single or two shots; 5 received placebo; per-sample allocation not given. The investigators took samples on day 63 after the first vaccine or placebo injection. Generated by immunoSEQ multiplex PCR, the TCRdb table keeps only in-frame clones and is missing some. The repertoire includes some 370,000 clones, about four fifths of them detected once, and 7.4% sits in the top ten. Sequenced here: peripheral blood, sampled in a trial of Ad26.COV2.S vaccine versus placebo. These receptors were taken from a person between 18 and 59 years old who received the Ad26.COV2.S COVID-19 vaccine or a placebo.

This clone came up a few times. The J gene is TRBJ1-5, the V gene TRBV6-5; 7 bases are a match to TRBD1. Germline V gene data show CDR1 as MNHEY and CDR2 as SVGAGI. The junction had 5 bases not matched to a gene; V was cut back by 6 bases and J by 0 bases. This CDR3 is 15 amino acids long. DNA for the CDR3: TGTGCCAGCAGCCCAGACAGGGTTAGCAATCAGCCCCAGCATTTT. Its protein is CASSPDRVSNQPQHF.

This clone was observed a handful of times. V and J are TRBV6-1 and TRBJ1-2; possibly TRBD1 for D (6 bases). The germline V and J ends were trimmed by 2 bases and 6 bases, with 16 bases remaining between them. The CDR3 contains 15 residues. Germline-derived CDR1 and CDR2 are MNHNS and SASEGT. For the CDR3, the DNA is TGTGCCAGCAGTGAAAGTCAGGGGAATTTAAATGGCTACACCTTC. Its protein product is CASSESQGNLNGYTF.

V is TRBV24-1 and J is TRBJ1-2; 10 positions match TRBD1. In germline, CDR1 is KGHDR, CDR2 SFDVKD. The ends lost 3 bases at V and 2 bases at J; junction bases unmatched: 5. CDR3 length: 16 residues. The CDR3 DNA is TGTGCCACCAGTGATGCTGGGACAGGGGCCAACTATGGCTACACCTTC. This sequence encodes CATSDAGTGANYGYTF.

V usage is TRBV29-1 and J usage is TRBJ1-2, with D hard to call. The germline V gene encodes CDR1 SQVTM and CDR2 ANQGSEA. V shed 1 base and J shed 5 bases, with 11 bases lying between them. This CDR3 has 13 amino acids. The CDR3 region is CSVEAVQQYGYTF. Here the CDR3 DNA reads TGCAGCGTTGAAGCGGTGCAGCAGTATGGCTACACCTTC.